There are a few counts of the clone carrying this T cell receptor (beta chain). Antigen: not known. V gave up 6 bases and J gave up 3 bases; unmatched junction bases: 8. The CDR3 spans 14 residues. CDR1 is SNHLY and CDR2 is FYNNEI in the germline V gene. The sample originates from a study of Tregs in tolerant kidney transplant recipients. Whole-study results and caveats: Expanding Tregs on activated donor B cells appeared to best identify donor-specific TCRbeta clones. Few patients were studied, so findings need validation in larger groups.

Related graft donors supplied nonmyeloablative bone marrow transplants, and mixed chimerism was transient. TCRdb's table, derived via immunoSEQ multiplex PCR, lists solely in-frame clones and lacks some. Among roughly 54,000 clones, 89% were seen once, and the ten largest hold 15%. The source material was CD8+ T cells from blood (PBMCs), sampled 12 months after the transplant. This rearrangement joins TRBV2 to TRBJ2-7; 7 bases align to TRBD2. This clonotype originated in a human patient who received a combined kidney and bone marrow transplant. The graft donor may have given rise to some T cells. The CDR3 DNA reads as TGTGCCAGCAGCGAGACTAGCTACCTCTACGAGCAGTACTTC. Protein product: CASSETSYLYEQYF.